Listed below are T cell receptor beta chains from one sample, sequenced in a study of blood T cell repertoires in COVID-19. Clones were read by immunoSEQ multiplex PCR, and TCRdb kept only the in-frame ones, dropping some. Among 200,000 to 250,000 clones listed, just under 85% were seen once. What was sequenced was PBMCs or T cells enriched from blood (not recorded which). The receptors shown here come from a woman between 40 and 55 years old with acute COVID-19. The CDR3 runs from the conserved cysteine through the conserved F or W. The D gene is left open where the match is weak. Rows give clone size only sometimes, using once, few, many, or a class for an expanded clone.

CDR3aa	CDR3nt	j_gene	abundance	v_gene	d_gene
CASSPQGYEQFF	TGTGCCAGCAGCCCCCAGGGATATGAGCAGTTCTTC	TRBJ2-1	-	TRBV7-3	-
CASGSGHSYNEQFF	TGTGCTAGTGGTTCGGGACACTCCTACAATGAGCAGTTCTTC	TRBJ2-1	few	TRBV12-5	-
CASSRADARRGGYTF	TGTGCCAGCTCACGGGCGGACGCCCGCCGGGGAGGCTACACCTTC	TRBJ1-2	-	TRBV18	-
CASSLAGGKNTEAFF	TGTGCCAGCAGCTTAGCCGGGGGAAAGAACACTGAAGCTTTCTTT	TRBJ1-1	-	TRBV11-3	-
CSVVHPAGPAHGYTF	TGCAGCGTTGTGCACCCAGCTGGGCCGGCCCATGGCTACACCTTC	TRBJ1-2	once	TRBV29-1	-
CASTDKVGGFKTDTQYF	TGTGCCAGCACCGATAAGGTCGGGGGGTTCAAAACAGATACGCAGTATTTT	TRBJ2-3	-	TRBV13	TRBD2
CASRTGEEVYWTEAFF	TGTGCCAGCCGAACAGGGGAGGAAGTGTATTGGACTGAAGCTTTCTTT	TRBJ1-1	-	TRBV19	TRBD1
CAASRGQGIGRQYF	TGTGCCGCCTCGAGGGGCCAGGGGATCGGTAGGCAGTATTTT	TRBJ2-3	-	TRBV5-6	-
CASTGTGTHQPQHF	TGTGCCAGTACCGGGACAGGGACACATCAGCCCCAGCATTTT	TRBJ1-5	-	TRBV19	TRBD1
CASSQTQATGPSYEQYF	TGCGCCAGCAGCCAGACCCAAGCGACAGGGCCTTCCTACGAGCAGTACTTC	TRBJ2-7	-	TRBV4-1	TRBD1
CAWKTGGSTGELFF	TGTGCCTGGAAAACAGGGGGGAGCACCGGGGAGCTGTTTTTT	TRBJ2-2	-	TRBV30	TRBD1
CASSFRDRSSYGYTF	TGTGCCAGCAGCTTCCGGGACAGATCTTCCTATGGCTACACCTTC	TRBJ1-2	-	TRBV5-4	TRBD1
CSVVGVSEQYF	TGCAGCGTTGTAGGGGTTTCCGAGCAGTACTTC	TRBJ2-7	once	TRBV29-1	-
CASEDWDSPYEQYF	TGTGCCAGCGAAGACTGGGACAGTCCCTACGAGCAGTACTTC	TRBJ2-7	-	TRBV6-5	TRBD1
CASGRQSSGNTIYF	TGTGCCAGTGGGCGCCAATCCTCTGGAAACACCATATATTTT	TRBJ1-3	-	TRBV19	-
CASSERPRAGASNEQFF	TGTGCCAGCAGTGAACGCCCCAGAGCGGGGGCCAGCAATGAGCAGTTCTTC	TRBJ2-1	-	TRBV6-1	TRBD2
CASSLNSYEQYF	TGTGCCAGCAGCCTAAACAGCTACGAGCAGTACTTC	TRBJ2-7	few	TRBV14	-
CASSISTFGETQYF	TGTGCCAGTAGTATTTCGACTTTCGGAGAGACCCAGTACTTC	TRBJ2-5	-	TRBV19	-
CASSPRRDEQYF	TGTGCCAGCTCACCCAGACGGGACGAGCAGTACTTC	TRBJ2-7	-	TRBV18	-
CACRYNSPLHF	TGTGCCTGCCGGTATAATTCACCCCTCCACTTT	TRBJ1-6	-	TRBV30	-
CASSHAVGYTF	TGTGCCAGCAGCCACGCAGTCGGCTACACCTTC	TRBJ1-2	-	TRBV4-2	-
CASSPGTSLNTDTQYF	TGTGCCAGCAGCCCCGGGACTAGCCTTAACACAGATACGCAGTATTTT	TRBJ2-3	-	TRBV7-3	TRBD2
CASSVVVGGRYNEQFF	TGTGCCAGCAGCGTAGTGGTGGGGGGACGCTACAATGAGCAGTTCTTC	TRBJ2-1	once	TRBV9	-
CAWSVEVGTKKLFF	TGTGCCTGGAGTGTGGAAGTGGGGACTAAAAAACTGTTTTTT	TRBJ1-4	-	TRBV30	-
CASSESASRGTQYF	TGCGCCAGCAGTGAGTCTGCTAGCCGCGGGACCCAGTACTTC	TRBJ2-5	-	TRBV10-2	-
CASSALGEKLFF	TGTGCCAGCAGCGCCCTCGGGGAAAAACTGTTTTTT	TRBJ1-4	-	TRBV9	-
CASSHSGVDYEQYF	TGTGCCAGCAGCCATAGCGGGGTGGACTACGAGCAGTACTTC	TRBJ2-7	-	TRBV6-5	TRBD2
CASSEELAGKENIQYF	TGTGCCAGCAGTGAAGAGCTAGCGGGGAAAGAAAACATTCAGTACTTC	TRBJ2-4	-	TRBV6-1	TRBD2
CASSPYNSPLHF	TGTGCCAGCAGCCCTTATAATTCACCCCTCCACTTT	TRBJ1-6	-	TRBV27	-
CASRKGANYGYTF	TGTGCCAGCAGAAAGGGGGCTAACTATGGCTACACCTTC	TRBJ1-2	-	TRBV6-5	-
CASSAASGYYEQYF	TGTGCCAGTAGTGCGGCTAGCGGGTACTACGAGCAGTACTTC	TRBJ2-7	-	TRBV19	TRBD2
CASSLVKGQSKETQYF	TGTGCCAGCAGCTTGGTAAAGGGACAATCCAAAGAGACCCAGTACTTC	TRBJ2-5	-	TRBV5-4	-
CASSLRDTEVWQPQHF	TGTGCCAGCAGCTTACGGGACACCGAGGTGTGGCAGCCCCAGCATTTT	TRBJ1-5	-	TRBV5-6	-
CASSLSSTGPVYEQYF	TGTGCCAGCAGCTTAAGTTCCACAGGGCCGGTCTACGAGCAGTACTTC	TRBJ2-7	-	TRBV7-2	-
CASSPRDWSTDTQYF	TGTGCCAGCAGCCCTCGGGACTGGAGCACAGATACGCAGTATTTT	TRBJ2-3	-	TRBV9	-
CASSPQRVNYGYTF	TGTGCCAGCAGCCCCCAGAGGGTCAACTATGGCTACACCTTC	TRBJ1-2	-	TRBV5-5	-
CASSSGGRAYEQYF	TGTGCCAGCAGCTCAGGCGGGAGAGCCTACGAGCAGTACTTC	TRBJ2-7	-	TRBV13	TRBD2
CAWTPAWGEGNQPQHF	TGTGCCTGGACCCCTGCCTGGGGGGAAGGCAATCAGCCCCAGCATTTT	TRBJ1-5	once	TRBV30	-
CAWTLKTSGFTGELFF	TGTGCCTGGACCCTAAAGACTAGCGGATTCACCGGGGAGCTGTTTTTT	TRBJ2-2	-	TRBV30	TRBD2
CASSPRANQPQHF	TGTGCCAGCTCACCCAGGGCCAATCAGCCCCAGCATTTT	TRBJ1-5	-	TRBV18	-
CASSHTPGGETQYF	TGTGCCAGCAGCCACACCCCAGGGGGGGAGACCCAGTACTTC	TRBJ2-5	-	TRBV3-1/TRBV3-2	-
CASSETGSEQYF	TGTGCCAGCAGTGAAACGGGTTCCGAGCAGTACTTC	TRBJ2-7	-	TRBV2	-
CASRLAGGYEQYF	TGTGCCAGCAGGCTAGCGGGAGGTTACGAGCAGTACTTC	TRBJ2-7	-	TRBV12-3/TRBV12-4	TRBD2
CASSLDSAPHNEQFF	TGCGCCAGCAGCTTAGACAGCGCCCCACACAATGAGCAGTTCTTC	TRBJ2-1	-	TRBV5-1	-
CAISEFGTSGIDEQFF	TGTGCCATCAGTGAGTTCGGGACTAGCGGGATTGATGAGCAGTTCTTC	TRBJ2-1	-	TRBV10-3	TRBD2
CASSQDTGNYGYTF	TGTGCCAGCAGCCAAGATACGGGGAACTATGGCTACACCTTC	TRBJ1-2	-	TRBV3-1/TRBV3-2	-
CASSSGDRVRNQPQHF	TGTGCCAGCAGCTCGGGGGACAGGGTAAGGAATCAGCCCCAGCATTTT	TRBJ1-5	-	TRBV7-9	TRBD1
CASSVQDSSSYEAFF	TGTGCCAGCTCCGTCCAGGATTCCTCATCATATGAAGCTTTCTTT	TRBJ1-1	-	TRBV18	-
CASSLEQGTEAFF	TGTGCCAGCAGCTTAGAGCAGGGTACTGAAGCTTTCTTT	TRBJ1-1	-	TRBV7-9	-
CASSQDEGGGTEAFF	TGCGCCAGCAGCCAAGACGAAGGGGGTGGCACTGAAGCTTTCTTT	TRBJ1-1	-	TRBV4-3	-
CASSRDRESGELFF	TGTGCCAGCAGTAGGGACAGGGAGTCCGGGGAGCTGTTTTTT	TRBJ2-2	-	TRBV6-5	TRBD1
CASARTGLNQPQHF	TGTGCCAGCGCCAGGACAGGCCTGAATCAGCCCCAGCATTTT	TRBJ1-5	-	TRBV14	TRBD1
CASSLGAEAFF	TGTGCCAGCAGCTTAGGAGCGGAAGCTTTCTTT	TRBJ1-1	once	TRBV11-2	-
CASSAHITSGGGLGTDTQYF	TGTGCCAGCAGCGCGCACATTACTAGCGGGGGGGGCTTGGGCACAGATACGCAGTATTTT	TRBJ2-3	-	TRBV7-6	TRBD2
CSVGASYGYTF	TGCAGTGTTGGGGCCTCCTATGGCTACACCTTC	TRBJ1-2	-	TRBV20-1	-
CACVAGGLSDTQYF	TGTGCCTGCGTAGCGGGGGGGCTTTCAGATACGCAGTATTTT	TRBJ2-3	-	TRBV30	TRBD2
CASSRTGQDNSPLHF	TGCGCCAGCAGCCGGACAGGGCAAGATAATTCACCCCTCCACTTT	TRBJ1-6	once	TRBV5-1	TRBD1
CAWNYGYNEQFF	TGTGCCTGGAATTACGGTTACAATGAGCAGTTCTTC	TRBJ2-1	-	TRBV30	-
CASNDRERPPHGYTF	TGTGCCAGCAATGACAGGGAGCGCCCCCCCCATGGCTACACCTTC	TRBJ1-2	-	TRBV6-7	TRBD1
CASSTRGQEGHEQYF	TGTGCCAGCAGCACAAGGGGACAGGAGGGCCACGAGCAGTACTTC	TRBJ2-7	once	TRBV5-6	TRBD1